The 27 T cell receptor beta chains presented below share a single source sample, sequenced in a study of cytomegalovirus exposure and HLA in healthy donors. Both 60 Vbeta primers and 13 Jbeta primers went into the PCR. Clones were sequenced by immunoSEQ multiplex PCR, and TCRdb holds only the in-frame ones, with some missing. The sample shows 150,000 to 200,000 clones, roughly 81% of them seen only once. Sequences were obtained from PBMCs. All receptors derive from a girl aged 10 to 17 in good health and CMV-seropositive.

The sample holds one count of this clone. The chain is built from TRBV19 and TRBJ2-7; no clear D gene. Deletions cut 3 bases from V and 0 bases from J, with 9 bases between. Germline CDR1 LNHDA, CDR2 SQIVND (reference sequence). CDR3 length: 14 amino acids. The CDR3 bases are TGTGCCAGTAGTATGAGCCTTAGCTCCTACGAGCAGTACTTC. Translated, it gives CASSMSLSSYEQYF.

The chain employs TRBV7-9 and TRBJ2-3; 14 bases fit TRBD2. CDR3 size: 15 residues. V dropped 5 bases and J dropped 11; count of bases not matched to a gene: 9. Per the germline V gene, CDR1 is SEHNR and CDR2 is FQNEAQ (reference sequence). The CDR3 loop is CASSGGLAGARGQYF. The DNA of the CDR3 is TGTGCCAGCAGCGGGGGACTAGCGGGGGCCCGGGGGCAGTATTTT. Drawing the rest from reference TRBV7-9 and TRBJ2-3, the complete variable domain is DTGVSQNPRHKITKRGQNVTFRCDPISEHNRLYWYRQTLGQGPEFLTYFQNEAQLEKSRLLSDRFSAERPKGSFSTLEIQRTEQGDSAMYLCASSGGLAGARGQYFGPGTRLTVL.

The genes are TRBV7-8 and TRBJ1-1; no clear D. The CDR3 extends over 13 amino acids. V dropped 1 base and J dropped 2 bases, with 5 bases sitting between them. The V gene's germline CDR1 is SGHVS and CDR2 FQNEAQ. Here the CDR3 reads CASSLVHNTEAFF. CDR3 in DNA: TGTGCCAGCAGCTTAGTACATAACACTGAAGCTTTCTTT.

V usage is TRBV7-6 and J usage is TRBJ2-3, with 9 bases identical to TRBD2. Germline V CDR1 and CDR2: SGHVS, FNYEAQ. The V gene end was trimmed by 4 bases and the J gene end by 4 bases; junction bases not matched to a gene: 9. The CDR3 is made up of 16 amino acids. CDR3 sequence reads: CASSSGSGGRADTQYF. As DNA, the CDR3 is TGTGCCAGCAGCTCCGGGAGCGGGGGGCGTGCAGATACGCAGTATTTT.

This clone was counted a few times. V is TRBV6-5 and J is TRBJ1-1; TRBD1 might be the D (5 bases). Germline loops: CDR1 MNHEY, CDR2 SVGAGI. V was cut by 8 bases and J by 1 base, with 11 bases left in between. The CDR3 is made up of 13 amino acids. The CDR3 DNA reads TGTGCCAGCTCCCGCAGGGCGAACACTGAAGCTTTCTTT. Its translation: CASSRRANTEAFF.

The rearrangement links TRBV2 to TRBJ1-2; 9 nucleotides match TRBD1. Germline V gene data show CDR1 as SNHLY and CDR2 as FYNNEI. V trimming: 8 bases; J trimming: 4 bases; junction bases outside the gene matches: 11. The length of the CDR3 is 15 residues. CDR3 DNA: TGTGCCAGCGGAGTAGGACAGGGGCGCTTCTATGGCTACACCTTC. Its protein is CASGVGQGRFYGYTF.

The chain couples TRBV2 to TRBJ1-2; 7 bases are shared with TRBD1. The trim removed 6 bases at V and 6 bases at J, leaving 7 bases unmatched. CDR1 SNHLY and CDR2 FYNNEI come from the germline V gene. CDR3 length: 13 amino acids. CDR3 DNA sequence: TGTGCCAGCAGGGGGTTACAGGGGAATGGCTACACCTTC. The encoded protein is CASRGLQGNGYTF.

Only one count was recorded for this clone. DNA for the CDR3: TGTGCCAGCTTCGATCCTGCCGCGGGAGCTTTAGGGGCGGAGACCCAGTACTTC. Translating it yields CASFDPAAGALGAETQYF. The chain joins TRBV7-9 to TRBJ2-5; 7 nucleotides line up with TRBD2. Per germline, CDR1 SEHNR and CDR2 FQNEAQ (reference sequence). V trimming: 8 bases; J trimming: 5 bases; junction bases outside the gene matches: 23. The CDR3 is 18 amino acids.

The chain links TRBV11-3 to TRBJ2-7, with 8 nucleotides matching TRBD1. Trimming cost V 1 base and J 3 bases; bases outside gene matches: 5. This CDR3 has 15 amino acids. Germline values: CDR1 SGHNT, CDR2 YENEEA. This chain's CDR3 is CASSLGTGGFYEQYF. Here the CDR3 DNA reads TGTGCCAGCAGCTTAGGAACAGGGGGATTCTACGAGCAGTACTTC.

This sequence joins TRBV5-1 and TRBJ1-3; a possible D gene is TRBD1 (5 bases). This CDR3 is 17 amino acids long. Germline V gives CDR1 SGHRS, CDR2 YFSETQ. The ends were cut back, 1 base at V and 0 bases at J, with 14 bases in the middle. CDR3 nucleotide sequence: TGCGCCAGCAGCTTGTATTTCGCGACAGACTCTGGAAACACCATATATTTT. It translates to CASSLYFATDSGNTIYF. The complete variable domain, with remaining parts taken from reference TRBV5-1 and TRBJ1-3, reads KAGVTQTPRYLIKTRGQQVTLSCSPISGHRSVSWYQQTPGQGLQFLFEYFSETQRNKGNFPGRFSGRQFSNSRSEMNVSTLELGDSALYLCASSLYFATDSGNTIYFGEGSWLTVV.

The CDR3 nucleotides read TGTGCCAGCAGCCGAGATCTCAATACGGGGGTAGTATACACTGAAGCTTTCTTT. It encodes CASSRDLNTGVVYTEAFF. The chain couples TRBV14 to TRBJ1-1; possible D gene TRBD1, 5 bases. V was clipped by 4 bases and J by 3 bases, with 24 bases between them. The CDR3 totals 18 residues. CDR1 is SGHDN and CDR2 is FVKESK in the germline V gene.

In its sample, this clone was seen once. At one end the junction does not follow the germline gene, possibly because of a read error. CDR3 in amino acids: CSSSNRGTGGPGNTIYF. The CDR3 coding sequence is TGTTCCAGCAGTAACCGCGGGACAGGGGGCCCTGGAAACACCATATATTTT. The gene calls are TRBV7-9 and TRBJ1-3, with TRBD1 identical over 12 bases. CDR1 is SEHNR, CDR2 FQNEAQ, per germline (reference sequence). The CDR3 is made up of 17 amino acids.

V is TRBV11-3 and J is TRBJ1-1; tentatively, D is TRBD1 (5 bases). V lost 1 base, J lost 6 bases, and 9 bases lay in between. The CDR3 sequence is 13 residues long. Germline V gene lookup returns CDR1 SGHNT and CDR2 YENEEA. The CDR3 loop reads CASSLGGRSEAFF. Written as DNA, the CDR3 is TGTGCCAGCAGCTTAGGGGGGAGGTCTGAAGCTTTCTTT.

This chain connects TRBV19 to TRBJ1-4; unclear D gene. The length of the CDR3 is 15 residues. V lost 7 bases and J lost 5, with 17 bases in between. Germline-derived CDR1 and CDR2 are LNHDA and SQIVND (reference sequence). Here the CDR3 DNA reads TGTGCCAGTACCTTGTATGTGGGAGCCAATGAAAAACTGTTTTTT. The encoded protein is CASTLYVGANEKLFF. The full variable domain, with the rest looked up from reference TRBV19 and TRBJ1-4, is DGGITQSPKYLFRKEGQNVTLSCEQNLNHDAMYWYRQDPGQGLRLIYYSQIVNDFQKGDIAEGYSVSREKKESFPLTVTSAQKNPTAFYLCASTLYVGANEKLFFGSGTQLSVL.

This chain links TRBV19 with TRBJ2-3; D gene ambiguous. Trimming shortened V by 1 base and J by 2 bases, and 4 bases separated the two germline ends. CDR1 is LNHDA, CDR2 SQIVND, per germline (reference sequence). The CDR3 is 13 amino acids. CDR3: CASSIVHTDTQYF. In DNA, the CDR3 is TGTGCCAGTAGTATAGTTCACACAGATACGCAGTATTTT.

The rearrangement links TRBV5-4 to TRBJ2-3; 9 bases are a match to TRBD2. The CDR3 runs to 16 residues. Germline-derived CDR1 and CDR2 are SGHNT and YYREEE (reference sequence). J gave up 4 bases and V 0 bases, and 6 bases lay outside the gene matches. The CDR3, as DNA: TGTGCCAGCAGCTTGGCAGGCGGGGGGGCGGCAGATACGCAGTATTTT. It is translated as CASSLAGGGAADTQYF.

There are a few counts of this clone. J is TRBJ2-5 and V is TRBV6-1; 12 nucleotides align to TRBD2. The CDR3 contains 15 residues. With 2 bases clipped from V and 5 bases from J, the junction kept 3 bases outside the gene matches. Germline-derived CDR1 and CDR2 are MNHNS and SASEGT. The CDR3 nucleotides are TGTGCCAGCAGTGAACTAGCGGGGGGGCTGGAGACCCAGTACTTC. Amino acid sequence: CASSELAGGLETQYF.

V usage is TRBV7-6 and J usage is TRBJ2-6; the D gene is possibly TRBD2 (6 bases). Germline lookup yields CDR1 SGHVS and CDR2 FNYEAQ. With 1 base removed from V and 15 bases from J, the gap between germline ends came to 13 bases. The CDR3 is 13 residues long. The CDR3 bases are TGTGCCAGCAGCTTAGATCCGGGGGTGGACCTGACTTTC. Translated, it gives CASSLDPGVDLTF. Combining the CDR3 with reference TRBV7-6 and TRBJ2-6 gives the whole variable domain GAGVSQSPRYKVTKRGQDVALRCDPISGHVSLYWYRQALGQGPEFLTYFNYEAQQDKSGLPNDRFSAERPEGSISTLTIQRTEQRDSAMYRCASSLDPGVDLTFGAGSRLTVL.

The chain combines TRBV11-3 with TRBJ1-1; D possibly corresponds to TRBD1 (6 bases). Germline V gene lookup returns CDR1 SGHNT and CDR2 YENEEA. The CDR3 runs 15 residues. Trimming took 1 base from V and 1 from J, leaving 10 bases between them. CDR3 amino acids: CASSLGVTGNTEAFF. Written as DNA, the CDR3 is TGTGCCAGCAGCTTAGGGGTGACAGGGAACACTGAAGCTTTCTTT.

This clone came up once. The chain carries TRBV6-5 and TRBJ1-6; TRBD1 might be the D (6 bases). The V gene lost 6 bases and the J gene lost 6 bases, with 15 bases spanning the gap. This CDR3 has 15 residues. CDR1 is MNHEY and CDR2 is SVGAGI in the germline V gene. DNA of the CDR3: TGTGCCAGCAGGTCACAGGGCTCGGGTAATTCACCCCTCCACTTT. It yields the protein CASRSQGSGNSPLHF.

V and J are TRBV10-3 and TRBJ2-7, with TRBD1 as a possible D gene (5 bases). With 9 bases removed from V and 0 bases from J, the gap between germline ends came to 15 bases. This CDR3 is 14 amino acids long. Per germline, CDR1 ENHRY and CDR2 SYGVKD. The CDR3, as DNA: TGTGCCATTAAGACGACAGAGAGCTCCTACGAGCAGTACTTC. It specifies CAIKTTESSYEQYF.

The chain combines TRBV19 with TRBJ1-3; 7 positions match TRBD1. J was trimmed by 2 bases and V by 1 base; bases with no gene match: 5. The CDR3 has 16 residues. CDR1 and CDR2 (germline): LNHDA, SQIVND (reference sequence). In DNA, the CDR3 is TGTGCCAGTAGTATAGTTCAACAGGGGACTGGAAACACCATATATTTT. Translation gives CASSIVQQGTGNTIYF.

This chain links TRBV7-2 with TRBJ1-2; TRBD1 aligns across 9 bases. Germline trimming cut 5 bases from V and 5 bases from J; bases unmatched to any gene: 3. The CDR3 contains 13 residues. Germline V gene data show CDR1 as SGHTA and CDR2 as FQGNSA. The CDR3 DNA follows: TGTGCCAGCAGCGGGGGACAGGGTTATGGCTACACCTTC. Protein product: CASSGGQGYGYTF.

The rearrangement links TRBV21-1 to TRBJ2-2; the table's D call, TRBD2, has no DNA check behind it. TRBV21-1 represents a pseudogene. The CDR3 is made up of 15 amino acids. The CDR3 spells CASSKAPDLHRGAVF. The CDR3 region has the DNA TGTGCCAGCAGCAAAGCGCCGGATTTGCACCGGGGAGCTGTTTTT.

This sequence joins TRBV15 and TRBJ1-4; weak D call: TRBD1 (6 bases). Germline CDR1 and CDR2: LNHNV and YYDKDF (reference sequence). The CDR3 contains 17 residues. V was pared by 0 bases and J by 1 base, with 12 bases between. The CDR3 region has the DNA TGTGCCACCAGCAGAGAACTCCGGGACATAACTAATGAAAAACTGTTTTTT. Amino acid sequence: CATSRELRDITNEKLFF.

The V call is TRBV7-9, the J call TRBJ1-2; TRBD1 matches 8 bases. The CDR3 extends over 15 amino acids. V shed 5 bases, J shed 0 bases, and the junction held 5 bases outside the gene matches. The germline V gene has CDR1 SEHNR and CDR2 FQNEAQ (reference sequence). The CDR3 DNA reads TGTGCCAGCAGCCAAGGACAGGGAGCTAACTATGGCTACACCTTC. Translated, it gives CASSQGQGANYGYTF.

The chain employs TRBV5-1 and TRBJ1-2; weak D call: TRBD1 (6 bases). V was clipped by 4 bases and J by 1 base, with 11 bases between them. The CDR3 covers 14 residues. From germline, CDR1 is SGHRS and CDR2 YFSETQ. As DNA, the CDR3 is TGCGCCAGCAGCCAAGCAGGGGATAACTATGGCTACACCTTC. This encodes CASSQAGDNYGYTF.